The source of this TCR beta chain is a study of post-analysis software for immune sequencing data. In the study overall: As for disease course, relapsing-remitting, secondary progressive and progressive-relapsing multiple sclerosis were all included.

As to this clonotype: Its specificity is unknown.

General study results and limits: Roughly five TRBV segments appeared more often in patients than in controls, and TRBV5-6, TRBV5-1 and TRBV20-1 were among these. Multiple sclerosis was associated with a significant reduction in normalized Chao1 diversity relative to controls. By F measure, strong co-clustering occurred among samples prepared in the same batch.

Unique-molecular-identifier-tagged TCR beta cDNA libraries were used. About 540,000 cDNA molecules were obtained from roughly 1 to 10 million T cells. TCRdb independently ran MiXCR on the PCR reads; one entry per CDR3 protein. Seen here are about 760,000 distinct CDR3 sequences, 25% to 30% observed once, and the top ten hold approximately 0.55%. Germline CDR1 LNHDA, CDR2 SQIVND (reference sequence). The V and J ends lost 5 bases and 9 bases, in that order; junction bases with no gene match: 11. The CDR3 totals 16 residues. The sequenced sample was blood. V usage is TRBV19 and J usage is TRBJ2-4, with 12 nucleotides matching TRBD2. This clonotype was sampled from a girl aged 5-17 years with multiple sclerosis. The CDR3 DNA follows: TGTGCCAGTAGTGCTAGTCCGGGACTAGCGGGCTTCATTCAGTACTTC. Its protein product is CASSASPGLAGFIQYF. Complete variable domain (other parts from reference TRBV19 and TRBJ2-4): DGGITQSPKYLFRKEGQNVTLSCEQNLNHDAMYWYRQDPGQGLRLIYYSQIVNDFQKGDIAEGYSVSREKKESFPLTVTSAQKNPTAFYLCASSASPGLAGFIQYFGAGTRLSVL.